A selection of T cell receptor beta chains follows, all from one sample in a study of blood T cells in healthy people across ages. Using its own MiXCR run on the 5' RACE reads, TCRdb lists one record per CDR3 protein. The sample lists about a million distinct CDR3 sequences, roughly 50% seen once, with roughly 23% in the top ten. The sample was blood. The receptors here all came from a woman aged 55-70 years in good health. Each CDR3 is given with its conserved first and last residue.

j_gene: TRBJ2-1; v_gene: TRBV5-1; CDR3aa: CASSILEGNEQFF
j_gene: TRBJ2-5; v_gene: TRBV11-3; CDR3aa: CASSLQGDEGETQYF
j_gene: TRBJ1-2; v_gene: TRBV10-3; CDR3aa: CAISTSLYRDPAPHGYTF
j_gene: TRBJ2-1; v_gene: TRBV9; CDR3aa: CASSVVGGPYNEQFF
j_gene: TRBJ1-1; v_gene: TRBV7-2; CDR3aa: CASSFNWGMRTEAFF
j_gene: TRBJ2-5; v_gene: TRBV28; CDR3aa: CASSLRRYNEQYF
j_gene: TRBJ2-1; v_gene: TRBV20-1; CDR3aa: CSARRPRKGNEQFF
j_gene: TRBJ2-5; v_gene: TRBV3-1; CDR3aa: CASSPGGQGLREQYF
j_gene: TRBJ2-3; v_gene: TRBV20-1; CDR3aa: CSATPVLTDTQYF
j_gene: TRBJ2-1; v_gene: TRBV2; CDR3aa: CASSFAHEQFF
j_gene: TRBJ2-7; v_gene: TRBV7-9; CDR3aa: CASSLGASDKFSYEQYF
j_gene: -; v_gene: TRBV3-1; CDR3aa: CASSRRLARERDEQFF
j_gene: TRBJ2-7; v_gene: TRBV5-1; CDR3aa: CASSSAPTSGNYEQYF
j_gene: TRBJ2-7; v_gene: TRBV7-2; CDR3aa: CASSFTSGKYEQYF
j_gene: TRBJ2-7; v_gene: TRBV5-4; CDR3aa: CAGSFWGVGRAQYF
j_gene: TRBJ1-5; v_gene: TRBV18; CDR3aa: CASSRGFGEPQHF
j_gene: TRBJ2-3; v_gene: TRBV12-3/TRBV12-4; CDR3aa: CASSFTAPPPVGYTDTQYF
j_gene: TRBJ2-1; v_gene: TRBV3-1; CDR3aa: CASSSQEGPKHNEQFF
j_gene: TRBJ2-1; v_gene: TRBV5-1; CDR3aa: CASSFPGSQETQFF
j_gene: TRBJ2-1; v_gene: TRBV4-1; CDR3aa: CASSPTLRASYNEQFF
j_gene: TRBJ1-5; v_gene: TRBV10-3; CDR3aa: CAISTGNSNQPQHF
j_gene: TRBJ2-6; v_gene: TRBV7-9; CDR3aa: CASSSRGGANVLTF
j_gene: TRBJ1-2; v_gene: TRBV20-1; CDR3aa: CSAREPDMNYGYTF
j_gene: TRBJ2-4; v_gene: TRBV28; CDR3aa: CASNNRDWAFQNIQYF
j_gene: -; v_gene: TRBV5-6; CDR3aa: CASSLKLYTYEQYF
j_gene: TRBJ2-7; v_gene: TRBV11-1; CDR3aa: CASSYLAAYEQYF
j_gene: TRBJ1-1; v_gene: TRBV12-3/TRBV12-4; CDR3aa: CASRRSMNTEAFF
j_gene: TRBJ1-1; v_gene: TRBV7-2; CDR3aa: CASSPEAGIAEAFF
j_gene: TRBJ1-1; v_gene: TRBV20-1; CDR3aa: CSARTQGAGTEAFF
j_gene: -; v_gene: TRBV9; CDR3aa: CASSVATGRQYEQYF
j_gene: TRBJ2-1; v_gene: TRBV29-1; CDR3aa: CSVEVVRPEQFF
j_gene: TRBJ2-1; v_gene: TRBV5-5; CDR3aa: CASSPLGREYNEQFF
j_gene: -; v_gene: TRBV28; CDR3aa: CASSRPDRYEQYF
j_gene: -; v_gene: TRBV28; CDR3aa: CASLGEQETQYF
j_gene: TRBJ2-3; v_gene: TRBV27; CDR3aa: CASSNFYTQYF
j_gene: TRBJ2-7; v_gene: TRBV28; CDR3aa: CASSRNYGTGWNEQYF
j_gene: TRBJ2-7; v_gene: TRBV5-1; CDR3aa: CASGDRPTYEQYF
j_gene: TRBJ2-3; v_gene: TRBV4-1; CDR3aa: CASSTGLAGGPALADTQYF
j_gene: TRBJ1-5; v_gene: TRBV7-2; CDR3aa: CAGSFGTANQPQHF
j_gene: TRBJ2-6; v_gene: TRBV20-1; CDR3aa: CSASDRGPGANVLTF
j_gene: TRBJ2-3; v_gene: TRBV6-6; CDR3aa: CASSWTDTQYF
j_gene: TRBJ2-3; v_gene: TRBV28; CDR3aa: CASSSRSRTSGRPDTQYF
j_gene: TRBJ1-5; v_gene: TRBV15; CDR3aa: CATSRDLRSNQPQHF
j_gene: TRBJ2-1; v_gene: TRBV6-4; CDR3aa: CVSSDPGLAGGYNEQFF
j_gene: TRBJ2-7; v_gene: TRBV29-1; CDR3aa: CSVEKGGKQYF
j_gene: TRBJ2-7; v_gene: TRBV20-1; CDR3aa: CSARSSPGQGKYEQYF
j_gene: TRBJ1-6; v_gene: TRBV7-2; CDR3aa: CASSSTPTVSPLHF